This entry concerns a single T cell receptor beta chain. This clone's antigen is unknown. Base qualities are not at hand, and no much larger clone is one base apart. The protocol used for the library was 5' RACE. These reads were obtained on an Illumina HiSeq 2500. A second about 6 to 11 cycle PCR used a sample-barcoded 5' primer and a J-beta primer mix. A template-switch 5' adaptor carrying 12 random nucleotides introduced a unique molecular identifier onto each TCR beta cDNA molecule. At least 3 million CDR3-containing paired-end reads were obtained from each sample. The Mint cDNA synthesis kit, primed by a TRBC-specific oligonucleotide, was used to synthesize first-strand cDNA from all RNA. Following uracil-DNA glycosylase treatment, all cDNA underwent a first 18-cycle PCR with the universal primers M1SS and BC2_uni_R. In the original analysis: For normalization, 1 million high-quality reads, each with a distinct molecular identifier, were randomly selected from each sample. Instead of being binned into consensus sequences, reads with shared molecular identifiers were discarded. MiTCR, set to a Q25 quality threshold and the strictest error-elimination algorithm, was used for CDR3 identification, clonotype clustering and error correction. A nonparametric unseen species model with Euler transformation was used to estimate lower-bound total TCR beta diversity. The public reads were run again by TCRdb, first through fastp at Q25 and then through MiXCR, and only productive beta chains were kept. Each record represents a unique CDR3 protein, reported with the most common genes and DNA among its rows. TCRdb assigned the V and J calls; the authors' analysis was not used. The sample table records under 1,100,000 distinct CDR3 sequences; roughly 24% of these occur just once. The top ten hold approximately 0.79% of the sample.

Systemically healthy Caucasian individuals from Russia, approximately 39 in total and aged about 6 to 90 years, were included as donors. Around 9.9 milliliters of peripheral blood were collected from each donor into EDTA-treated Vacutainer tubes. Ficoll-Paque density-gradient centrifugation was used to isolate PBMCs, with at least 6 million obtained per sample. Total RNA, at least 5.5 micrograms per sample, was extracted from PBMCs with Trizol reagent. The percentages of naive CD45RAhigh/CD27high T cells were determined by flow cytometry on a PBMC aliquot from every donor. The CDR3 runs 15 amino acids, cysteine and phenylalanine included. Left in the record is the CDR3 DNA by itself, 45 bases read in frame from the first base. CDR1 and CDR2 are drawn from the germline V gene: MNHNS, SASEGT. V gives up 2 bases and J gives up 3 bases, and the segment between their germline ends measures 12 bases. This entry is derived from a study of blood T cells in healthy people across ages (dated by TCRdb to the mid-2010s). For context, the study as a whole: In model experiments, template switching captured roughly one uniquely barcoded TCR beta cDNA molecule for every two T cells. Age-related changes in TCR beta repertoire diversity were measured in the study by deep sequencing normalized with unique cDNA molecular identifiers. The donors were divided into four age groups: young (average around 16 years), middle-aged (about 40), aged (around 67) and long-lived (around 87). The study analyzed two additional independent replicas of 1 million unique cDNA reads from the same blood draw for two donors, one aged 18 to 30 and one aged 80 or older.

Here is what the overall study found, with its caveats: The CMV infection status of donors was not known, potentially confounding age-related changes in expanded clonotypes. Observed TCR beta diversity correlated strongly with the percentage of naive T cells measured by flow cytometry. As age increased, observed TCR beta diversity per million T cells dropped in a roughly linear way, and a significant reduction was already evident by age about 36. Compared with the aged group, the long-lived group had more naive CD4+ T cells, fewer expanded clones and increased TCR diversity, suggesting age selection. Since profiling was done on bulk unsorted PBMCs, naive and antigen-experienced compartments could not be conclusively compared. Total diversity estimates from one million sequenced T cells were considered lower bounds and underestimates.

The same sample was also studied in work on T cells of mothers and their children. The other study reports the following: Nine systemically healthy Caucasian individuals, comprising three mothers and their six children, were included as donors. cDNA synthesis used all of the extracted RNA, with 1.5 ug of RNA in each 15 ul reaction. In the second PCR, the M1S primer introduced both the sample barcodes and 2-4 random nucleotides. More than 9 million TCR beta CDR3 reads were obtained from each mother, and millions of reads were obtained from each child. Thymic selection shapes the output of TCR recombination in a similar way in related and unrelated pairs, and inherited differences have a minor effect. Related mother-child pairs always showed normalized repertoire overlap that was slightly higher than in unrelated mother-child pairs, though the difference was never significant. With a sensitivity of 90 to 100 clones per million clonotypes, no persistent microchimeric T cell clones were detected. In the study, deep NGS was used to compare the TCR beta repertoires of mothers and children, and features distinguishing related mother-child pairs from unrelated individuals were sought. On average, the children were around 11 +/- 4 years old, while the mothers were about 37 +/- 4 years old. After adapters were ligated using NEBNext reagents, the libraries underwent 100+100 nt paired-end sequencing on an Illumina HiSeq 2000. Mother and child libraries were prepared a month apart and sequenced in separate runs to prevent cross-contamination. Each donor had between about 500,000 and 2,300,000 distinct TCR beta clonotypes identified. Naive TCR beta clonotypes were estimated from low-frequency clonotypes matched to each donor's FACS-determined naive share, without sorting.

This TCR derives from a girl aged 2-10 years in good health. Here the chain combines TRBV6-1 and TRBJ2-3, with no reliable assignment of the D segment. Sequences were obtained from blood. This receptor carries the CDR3 CASSEMVSVTDTQYF. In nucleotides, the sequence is TGTGCCAGCAGTGAAATGGTGTCAGTAACAGATACGCAGTATTTT.